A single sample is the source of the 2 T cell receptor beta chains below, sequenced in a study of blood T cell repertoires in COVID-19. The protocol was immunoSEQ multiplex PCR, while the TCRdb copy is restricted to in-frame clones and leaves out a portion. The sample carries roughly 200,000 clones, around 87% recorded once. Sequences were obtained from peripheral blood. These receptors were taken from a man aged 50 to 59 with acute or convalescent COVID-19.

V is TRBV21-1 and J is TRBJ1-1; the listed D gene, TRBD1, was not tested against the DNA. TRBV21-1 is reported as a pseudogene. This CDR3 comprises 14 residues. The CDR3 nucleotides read TGTGCCAGCAGCAGTGGTGGTAGGGGAACTGAAGCTTTCTTT. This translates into CASSSGGRGTEAFF.

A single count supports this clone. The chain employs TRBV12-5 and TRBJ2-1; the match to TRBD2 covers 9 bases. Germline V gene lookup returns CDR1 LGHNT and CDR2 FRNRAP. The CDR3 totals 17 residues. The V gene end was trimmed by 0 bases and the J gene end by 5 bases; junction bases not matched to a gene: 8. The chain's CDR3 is CASGLVLGREGNNEQFF. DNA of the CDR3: TGTGCTAGTGGTTTGGTACTGGGGCGGGAGGGCAACAATGAGCAGTTCTTC.